This T cell receptor (beta chain) came from a study of Graves' ophthalmopathy and Graves' hyperthyroidism. Overall study context: Specimen type is peripheral blood, obtained at initial diagnosis before any treatment. Study-wide results and caveats: Blood repertoires reportedly contained most expanded thyroid clonotypes above 0.001 frequency.

Losses at the gene ends were 4 bases for V and 5 bases for J; bases not matched to a gene: 8. From germline, CDR1 is SGHDN and CDR2 FVKESK. The length of the CDR3 is 16 residues. This clonotype was seen ten or more times. The antigen is not known. Ophthalmopathy-affected donors exhibited moderate-to-severe activity, CAS ≥3, NOSPECS ≥4, and duration under 3 months. The evidence that diagnosis relied on was clinical symptoms, serum thyroxine, TRAb, thyroid ultrasound and orbital computed tomography. The authors amplified TCR beta CDR3 regions, and they did so from RNA transcripts for repertoire sequencing. First-round RT-PCR with HTBI primers preceded a second-round multiplex PCR. TCRdb reanalysed the multiplex PCR reads using MiXCR and keeps one entry per CDR3 protein. This table has roughly 400,000 distinct CDR3 sequences, 15% to 20% appearing once.

The origin of this receptor is a woman between 18 and 30 years old with Graves' ophthalmopathy. The sequenced material came from peripheral blood. This sequence joins TRBV14 and TRBJ2-5; TRBD2 agrees at 12 bases. CDR3 DNA sequence: TGTGCCAGCAGCCTGACTAGCGGGAGAGTAAGTGAGACCCAGTACTTC. Residues: CASSLTSGRVSETQYF.